Following are 20 T cell receptor beta chains from one sample sequenced in a study of T cell repertoires in cytomegalovirus infection. For these receptors, no antigen is known. MiXCR, applied by TCRdb to the reads, yields one record per CDR3 protein. Of about 52,000 distinct CDR3 sequences in the sample, roughly a fifth were seen once. The source material was CD8+ T cells from cultured PBMCs, sampled from culture after CMV antigen stimulation. These receptors all come from a human donor in good health (CMV status not recorded). Some clones in this sample may be carry-over from other donors' samples.

This clonotype came up a few times. The chain combines TRBV6-6 with TRBJ1-1; 7 bases align to TRBD1. The germline V gene has CDR1 MNHNY and CDR2 SVGAGI (reference sequence). This CDR3 contains 16 residues. V lost 2 bases, J lost 0 bases, and 6 bases stayed unmatched. CDR3 sequence: CASSYPTGQLNTEAFF. CDR3 sequence (DNA): TGTGCCAGCAGTTACCCTACGGGACAGTTGAACACTGAAGCTTTCTTT.

This clonotype was observed a few times. The chain joins TRBV7-9 to TRBJ1-4; 8 bases match TRBD1. The germline V gene has CDR1 SEHNR and CDR2 FQNEAQ (reference sequence). V lost 5 bases and J lost 12; bases outside the gene matches: 11. The CDR3 spans 14 residues. CDR3 region: CASSHPQGAGQLFF. CDR3 bases: TGTGCCAGCAGCCACCCCCAGGGGGCGGGGCAACTGTTTTTT.

This clonotype was counted between two and nine times. The rearrangement uses TRBV7-2 and TRBJ2-7, with 7 bases that match TRBD1. The CDR3 has 13 residues. The V gene's germline CDR1 is SGHTA and CDR2 FQGNSA. With V trimmed by 4 bases and J by 6 bases, 6 bases remained unmatched. The CDR3, as DNA: TGTGCCAGCAGCTCCCCCGGGACAGTCGAGCAGTACTTC. This encodes CASSSPGTVEQYF.

This clonotype was seen only a few times. J is TRBJ1-2 and V is TRBV20-1, with D uncertain. Germline CDR1 DFQATT, CDR2 SNEGSKA (reference sequence). The CDR3 consists of 14 residues. V lost 0 bases to trimming and J lost 4 bases, with 12 bases between them. CDR3 sequence (DNA): TGCAGTGCTAGAGATCGAGGGCCCCCCTATGGCTACACCTTC. Its translation: CSARDRGPPYGYTF.

The chain carries TRBV7-2 and TRBJ1-2; D remains unclear. The V and J ends lost 0 bases and 5 bases respectively, with 7 bases between them. CDR3 length: 13 residues. Germline CDR1 SGHTA, CDR2 FQGNSA. The CDR3 reads CASSLAELYGYTF. The DNA for the CDR3 is TGTGCCAGCAGCTTAGCAGAACTATATGGCTACACCTTC.

This sequence joins TRBV20-1 and TRBJ2-2; 7 bases are shared with TRBD2. This CDR3 contains 15 residues. Germline V gene data show CDR1 as DFQATT and CDR2 as SNEGSKA (reference sequence). The junction had 10 bases not matched to a gene; V was cut back by 5 bases and J by 4 bases. This CDR3 is CSAPVGGGITGELFF. The CDR3 DNA reads as TGCAGTGCTCCCGTGGGGGGGGGGATCACCGGGGAGCTGTTTTTT.

This clonotype was seen only a few times. V gene TRBV19 combines with J gene TRBJ1-1; no definite D call. This CDR3 has 15 amino acids. CDR1 LNHDA and CDR2 SQIVND come from the germline V gene (reference sequence). The V and J ends lost 4 bases and 2 bases respectively, with 14 bases between them. The CDR3 region has the DNA TGTGCCAGTAGTAGCCCCGATCGCCTTAACACTGAAGCTTTCTTT. This sequence encodes CASSSPDRLNTEAFF.

This clonotype came up a few times. The chain recombines TRBV7-8 with TRBJ2-3; D perhaps matches TRBD1 (6 bases). The CDR3 is 14 amino acids. V lost 5 bases, J lost 2 bases, and 11 bases lay in between. Germline V gene sequence: CDR1 SGHVS, CDR2 FQNEAQ. The CDR3 DNA follows: TGTGCCAGCAGCCCAACAGGGCCCACAGATACGCAGTATTTT. It codes for CASSPTGPTDTQYF.

The chain combines TRBV7-9 with TRBJ2-2; 12 nucleotides line up with TRBD1. With 5 bases clipped from V and 5 bases from J, the junction kept 6 bases outside the gene matches. The length of the CDR3 is 16 residues. CDR1 and CDR2 (germline): SEHNR, FQNEAQ (reference sequence). This CDR3 reads CASSPPGQGATGELFF. The CDR3 DNA reads as TGTGCCAGCAGCCCTCCGGGACAGGGGGCGACCGGGGAGCTGTTTTTT.

Only a few counts were recorded for this clonotype. The V gene is TRBV7-6, the J gene TRBJ1-1; D is unclear. This CDR3 contains 13 residues. V was clipped by 5 bases and J by 1 base, with 8 bases between them. Germline V CDR1 and CDR2: SGHVS, FNYEAQ. The CDR3 reads CASSETENTEAFF. The CDR3 DNA follows: TGTGCCAGCAGCGAAACAGAGAACACTGAAGCTTTCTTT.

The gene calls are TRBV7-6 and TRBJ2-6; D gene ambiguous. The V and J ends lost 5 bases and 2 bases respectively, with 16 bases between them. The CDR3 is 17 amino acids. Germline V CDR1 and CDR2: SGHVS, FNYEAQ. The chain's CDR3 is CASSPGWGVAGANVLTF. CDR3 sequence (DNA): TGTGCCAGCAGCCCCGGGTGGGGTGTTGCTGGGGCCAACGTCCTGACTTTC.

The rearrangement links TRBV7-8 to TRBJ1-1, with D perhaps TRBD1 (6 bases). Germline CDR1 is SGHVS and CDR2 is FQNEAQ. Trimming cost V 0 bases and J 5 bases, with 13 bases left between them. The CDR3 sequence is 15 residues long. The CDR3 sequence is CASSLAGRGRTEAFF. The DNA of the CDR3 is TGTGCCAGCAGCTTAGCTGGCAGGGGACGGACTGAAGCTTTCTTT.

This chain joins TRBV12-3 or TRBV12-4 and TRBJ1-3; D is ambiguous. The CDR3 sequence is 15 residues long. V gave up 3 bases and J gave up 2 bases, with 11 bases separating them. The CDR3 here is CASSFLGGPGNTIYF. CDR3 DNA sequence: TGTGCCAGCAGTTTCCTAGGAGGGCCTGGAAACACCATATATTTT.

This clonotype was detected a few times. The chain recombines TRBV5-6 with TRBJ2-4, with TRBD1 identical over 8 bases. The CDR3 totals 15 residues. Germline values: CDR1 SGHDT, CDR2 YYEEEE. V trimming: 4 bases; J trimming: 5 bases; junction bases outside the gene matches: 8. The CDR3 DNA follows: TGTGCCAGCAGCGTCAGGGGGCTTTGGGAAAACATTCAGTACTTC. This codes for CASSVRGLWENIQYF.

A single count supports this clonotype. This chain joins TRBV7-9 and TRBJ1-5, with D possibly TRBD1 on 5 matching bases. V was clipped by 1 base and J by 7 bases, with 8 bases between them. The CDR3 covers 13 residues. The germline V gene has CDR1 SEHNR and CDR2 FQNEAQ (reference sequence). The CDR3 bases are TGTGCCAGCAGCTTAGAAGGGGAGCAGCCCCAGCATTTT. Encoded protein: CASSLEGEQPQHF.

The V call is TRBV7-9, the J call TRBJ2-7, with TRBD1 identical over 8 bases. V dropped 10 bases and J dropped 5; count of bases not matched to a gene: 7. The CDR3 has 12 amino acids. In germline, CDR1 is SEHNR, CDR2 FQNEAQ (reference sequence). The CDR3 here is CAILDRVDEQYF. The CDR3 DNA follows: TGTGCCATACTGGACAGGGTCGACGAGCAGTACTTC.

This clonotype was counted a few times. The J gene is TRBJ2-3, the V gene TRBV7-8; 9 nucleotides match TRBD2. The CDR3 covers 17 residues. In germline, CDR1 is SGHVS, CDR2 FQNEAQ. J lost 5 bases, V lost 1 base, and 10 bases had no gene match. The CDR3 here is CASSLEVAGEAGDTQYF. In nucleotides, the CDR3 is TGTGCCAGCAGCTTAGAGGTAGCGGGGGAGGCTGGAGATACGCAGTATTTT.

The chain links TRBV10-3 to TRBJ2-6; no firm D call. The CDR3 length is 16 residues. V was trimmed by 3 bases and J by 0 bases, leaving 9 bases between them. Germline V gene data show CDR1 as ENHRY and CDR2 as SYGVKD. CDR3: CAISDIIISGANVLTF. DNA for the CDR3: TGTGCCATCAGTGACATAATAATCTCTGGGGCCAACGTCCTGACTTTC.

This clonotype was counted only a few times. The genes are TRBV6-5 and TRBJ2-2; perhaps TRBD2 as D (7 bases). V gave up 0 bases and J gave up 2 bases, with 13 bases separating them. The length of the CDR3 is 17 residues. In germline, CDR1 is MNHEY, CDR2 SVGAGI. The CDR3 protein is CASSYSMAGANTGELFF. CDR3 in DNA: TGTGCCAGCAGTTACTCGATGGCGGGGGCCAACACCGGGGAGCTGTTTTTT.

This clonotype was recorded a few times. The V call is TRBV9, the J call TRBJ2-1; a weak D match, TRBD1 (5 bases). V was clipped by 1 base and J by 2 bases, with 13 bases between them. The CDR3 has 16 amino acids. From germline, CDR1 is SGDLS and CDR2 YYNGEE. The CDR3 loop reads CASSVSQAGTYNEQFF. The CDR3 DNA reads TGTGCCAGCAGCGTATCCCAGGCAGGGACCTACAATGAGCAGTTCTTC.